This T cell receptor beta chain was obtained from a study of cytomegalovirus exposure and HLA in healthy donors. A multiplex PCR was run with 60 Vbeta primers and 13 Jbeta primers. The assay was immunoSEQ multiplex PCR, and TCRdb's table has in-frame clones only and misses some. In the table there are around 150,000 clones, around 72% of which are singletons. Study-level findings and limits: Reports indicate that TCR beta sequences accurately predicted the HLA-A and HLA-B alleles of most subjects. One cluster of highly shared sequence variants probably arose as a sequencing artifact. Evidence from a later analysis indicated that most CMV-associated TCR beta chains looked HLA-restricted.

A note on this clone: Its specificity is not known.

With 2 bases removed from V and 9 bases from J, the gap between germline ends came to 17 bases. The CDR3 covers 15 residues. Germline V gene sequence: CDR1 LNHDA, CDR2 SQIVND (reference sequence). The sequenced sample was PBMCs. The chain combines TRBV19 with TRBJ2-4; possible D gene TRBD1, 6 bases. The TCR sequence derives from a man aged 50 or older in good health and CMV-seropositive. In DNA form, the CDR3 reads TGTGCCAGTAGTATAAGGGCCGGGACAATGGGCATTCAGTACTTC. Protein: CASSIRAGTMGIQYF.